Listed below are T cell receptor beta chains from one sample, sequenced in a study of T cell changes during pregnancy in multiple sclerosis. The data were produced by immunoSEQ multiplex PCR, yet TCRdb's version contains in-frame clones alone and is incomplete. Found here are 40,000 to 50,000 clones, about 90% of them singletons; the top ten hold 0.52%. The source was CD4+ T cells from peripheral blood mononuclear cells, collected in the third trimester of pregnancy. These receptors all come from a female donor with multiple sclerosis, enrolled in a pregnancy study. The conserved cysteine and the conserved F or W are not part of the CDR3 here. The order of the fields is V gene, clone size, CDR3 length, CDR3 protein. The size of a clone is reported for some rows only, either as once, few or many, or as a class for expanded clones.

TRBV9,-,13,ASSVEPSAGHEQY
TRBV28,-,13,ASSFWDRVGQPQH
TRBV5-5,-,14,ASSLGSGGGIYEQY
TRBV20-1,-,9,SATLAEREF
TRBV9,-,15,ASSDGTGSNVQETQY
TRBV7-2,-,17,ASSLERFIGRYGNQPQH
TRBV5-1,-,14,ASSPRDRGPYYEQY
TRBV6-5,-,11,ASRTTGQPEQY
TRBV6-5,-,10,ATHGLGSPLH
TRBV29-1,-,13,SVEDRLQAGPSQY
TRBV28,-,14,ASSLVGTGVGQPQH
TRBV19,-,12,ASISWASNTEAF
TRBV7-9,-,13,ASSLGGGREDTQY
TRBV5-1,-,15,ASRSAGRTGERETQY
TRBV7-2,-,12,ASSLVGGGETQY
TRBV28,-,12,ASSFREGYYEQY
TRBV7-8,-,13,ASSLVGTSGNEQF
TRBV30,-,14,AWGRIQGPGDTEAF
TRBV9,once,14,ASSVGLAGGGDEQF
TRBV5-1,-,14,ASSRDGQGMNTEAF
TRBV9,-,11,ASSPLQGNGYT
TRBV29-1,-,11,SGRKTVKETQY
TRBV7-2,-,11,ASSSDSVVTQY
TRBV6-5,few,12,ASSYGTAWTEAF
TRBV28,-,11,ASSFTPTYEQY
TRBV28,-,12,ASIPDRVNQPQH
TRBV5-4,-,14,ASSSGLARSTDTQY
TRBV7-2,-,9,ASSREETQY
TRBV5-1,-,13,ASSFTRGDNEKLF
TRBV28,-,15,ASSPRTEREGRGEQF
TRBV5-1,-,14,ASTSNGLARNYEQY
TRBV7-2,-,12,ASSRTGQGNEQY
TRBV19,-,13,ASRRQGTSNQPQH
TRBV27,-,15,ASSSILAIFGNTEAF
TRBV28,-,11,ASRGPGTDTQY
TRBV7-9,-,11,ASSFRTGPELF
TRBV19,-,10,ASSIPGYGYT
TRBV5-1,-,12,ASRGAAMASGYT
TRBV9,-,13,ASSVFDGLYNEQF
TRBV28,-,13,ASSSPVRGQETQY
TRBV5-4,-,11,ASSLRGSEGYT
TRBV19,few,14,ASSMTLLGGLTEAF
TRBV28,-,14,ASSLGPGHTTDTQY
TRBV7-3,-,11,ASSRTPRGELF
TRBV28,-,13,ASSLFRTVKNEQF
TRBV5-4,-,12,ASSDRGLGNTIY
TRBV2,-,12,ASKVVDTSYEQY
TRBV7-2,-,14,ASSLEGLAGSYEQY
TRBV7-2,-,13,ASSRSGRAHNEQF
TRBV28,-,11,ASTPRGNQPQH
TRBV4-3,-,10,ASSRTQDEQF
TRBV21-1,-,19,ASSKGRREPALGPRTDTQY
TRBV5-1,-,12,ASSGDRVGTEAF
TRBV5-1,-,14,ASSLVVSPSTDTQY
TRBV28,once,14,ASSTTGAYSNQPQH
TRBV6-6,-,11,ASSSPGNTEAF
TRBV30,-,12,AWKWGGSYNEQF